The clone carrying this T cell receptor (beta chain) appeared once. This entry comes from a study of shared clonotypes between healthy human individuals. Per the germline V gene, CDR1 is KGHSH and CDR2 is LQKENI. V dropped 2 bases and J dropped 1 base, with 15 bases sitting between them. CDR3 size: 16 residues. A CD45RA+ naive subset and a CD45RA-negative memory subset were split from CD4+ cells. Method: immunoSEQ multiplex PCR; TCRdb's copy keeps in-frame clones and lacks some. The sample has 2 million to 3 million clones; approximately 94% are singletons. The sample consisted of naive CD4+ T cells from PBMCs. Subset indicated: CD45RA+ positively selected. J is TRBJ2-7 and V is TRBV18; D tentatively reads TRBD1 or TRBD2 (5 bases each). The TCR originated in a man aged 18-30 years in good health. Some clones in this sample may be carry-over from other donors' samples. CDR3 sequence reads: CASSPKTSEGSYEQYF. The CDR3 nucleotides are TGTGCCAGCTCACCAAAGACCAGCGAGGGGTCCTACGAGCAGTACTTC.